Below are 17 T cell receptor beta chains sequenced from a single sample in a study of shared clonotypes between healthy human individuals. Repertoires were generated with immunoSEQ multiplex PCR, while TCRdb's copy carries only in-frame clones and drops some. The sample includes approximately 1,000,000 clones, 60% to 80% of them seen just once. The sample taken for sequencing was memory CD4+ T cells from PBMCs. Subset: CD45RA-negative fraction. The receptor set was obtained from a man between 18 and 35 years old in good health. Some clones in this sample may be carry-over from other donors' samples.

There are a few counts of this clone. CDR3 nucleotide sequence: TGTGCCAGCAGCCCAGCGGAAGTTTTTAACTATGGCTACACCTTC. Translating gives CASSPAEVFNYGYTF. This chain joins TRBV4-2 and TRBJ1-2, with D unclear. CDR1 is LGHNA and CDR2 is YNFKEQ in the germline V gene. The CDR3 covers 15 residues. Deletions cut 4 bases from V and 1 base from J, with 13 bases between.

The chain uses TRBV25-1 and TRBJ2-6, with D unclear. CDR1 and CDR2 (germline): MGHDK, SYGVNS. Trimming removed 3 bases at V and 0 bases at J, with 3 bases between. The CDR3 length is 14 residues. The CDR3: CASSDPSGANVLTF. In DNA form, the CDR3 reads TGTGCCAGCAGTGACCCCTCTGGGGCCAACGTCCTGACTTTC. The whole variable domain, filled in from reference TRBV25-1 and TRBJ2-6, reads EADIYQTPRYLVIGTGKKITLECSQTMGHDKMYWYQQDPGMELHLIHYSYGVNSTEKGDLSSESTVSRIRTEHFPLTLESARPSHTSQYLCASSDPSGANVLTFGAGSRLTVL.

The chain employs TRBV19 and TRBJ1-1, with D perhaps TRBD1 (5 bases). Trimming shortened V by 1 base and J by 1 base, and 7 bases separated the two germline ends. CDR1 is LNHDA and CDR2 is SQIVND in the germline V gene (reference sequence). The CDR3 covers 14 residues. CDR3 amino acids: CASSIGGSNTEAFF. CDR3 DNA sequence: TGTGCCAGTAGTATAGGGGGGTCGAACACTGAAGCTTTCTTT.

The chain employs TRBV7-9 and TRBJ2-1; a weak D match, TRBD2 (6 bases). CDR3 length: 13 residues. V dropped 4 bases and J dropped 6 bases, with 10 bases sitting between them. Germline V gene data show CDR1 as SEHNR and CDR2 as FQNEAQ (reference sequence). This CDR3 reads CASSSGSANEQFF. CDR3 DNA: TGTGCCAGCAGCTCCGGGAGCGCCAATGAGCAGTTCTTC.

This chain joins TRBV7-3 and TRBJ2-1; 7 nucleotides line up with TRBD2. The CDR3 totals 16 residues. The V and J ends lost 4 bases and 6 bases, in that order; junction bases with no gene match: 12. Per the germline V gene, CDR1 is SGHTA and CDR2 is FQGTGA. The CDR3, as DNA: TGTGCCAGCAGCTCAAACCCCCGGACTAGAGGCAATGAGCAGTTCTTC. It yields the protein CASSSNPRTRGNEQFF.

Note on this clone: Mismatch with germline at one junction end may stem from a read error. This chain uses TRBV7-9 with TRBJ2-4; TRBD2 might be the D (6 bases). The germline V gene encodes CDR1 SEHNR and CDR2 FQNEAQ (reference sequence). CDR3 length: 16 amino acids. CDR3: CASSFFFGDGGNIQYF. In DNA, the CDR3 is TGTGCCAGTAGCTTCTTTTTCGGAGACGGAGGGAACATTCAGTACTTC.

V usage is TRBV21-1 and J usage is TRBJ1-2; the listed D gene, TRBD1, was not tested against the DNA. TRBV21-1 constitutes a pseudogene. This CDR3 is built from 17 residues. Here the CDR3 reads CASSYRDRGPWGYGYTF. In DNA form, the CDR3 reads TGTGCCAGCAGTTACCGGGACAGGGGGCCGTGGGGCTATGGCTACACCTTC.

On this clone: In the same sample, other DNA sequences code for this CDR3. V usage is TRBV11-2 and J usage is TRBJ1-1; possible D gene TRBD1, 5 bases. CDR3 length equals 12 residues. Trimming took off 1 base at V and 6 bases at J, with 6 bases between the two ends. Per the germline V gene, CDR1 is SGHAT and CDR2 is FQNNGV. As DNA, the CDR3 is TGTGCCAGCAGCTTAGCGGGGGCTGAAGCTTTCTTT. Translated: CASSLAGAEAFF.

This chain links TRBV27 with TRBJ2-5, with 14 bases that match TRBD2. V was clipped by 7 bases and J by 4 bases; unmatched bases: 11. This CDR3 contains 17 residues. Germline CDR1 reads MNHEY; CDR2 reads SMNVEV (reference sequence). CDR3 amino acids: CASKGGLAGVRSETQYF. In nucleotides, the CDR3 is TGTGCCAGCAAAGGGGGACTAGCGGGAGTGCGGTCAGAGACCCAGTACTTC.

This clone was seen only once. This chain joins TRBV4-3 and TRBJ1-2; 7 bases line up with TRBD1. V shed 2 bases, J shed 7 bases, and the junction held 7 bases outside the gene matches. Germline V CDR1 and CDR2: LGHNA, YSLEER. CDR3 length: 14 amino acids. The CDR3 DNA follows: TGCGCCAGCAGCCAAACCGGGACAGCGGGTGGCTACACCTTC. Amino acids: CASSQTGTAGGYTF.

The chain employs TRBV30 and TRBJ1-1; TRBD1 might be the D (5 bases). Trimming pared 8 bases from V and 4 bases from J, leaving 17 bases between. The germline V gene has CDR1 GTSNPN and CDR2 SVGIG (reference sequence). The length of the CDR3 is 13 residues. The CDR3 DNA sequence: TGTGCCGGAAGGACTTGGGGGGGCACTGAAGCTTTCTTT. Protein sequence: CAGRTWGGTEAFF.

J is TRBJ1-2 and V is TRBV19, with TRBD1 identical over 8 bases. CDR1 LNHDA and CDR2 SQIVND come from the germline V gene (reference sequence). Trimming cost V 3 bases and J 2 bases; bases outside gene matches: 8. This CDR3 contains 16 residues. CDR3 nucleotide sequence: TGTGCCAGTAGTATCGGACAGGGCAGGGGAAACTATGGCTACACCTTC. Translation gives CASSIGQGRGNYGYTF.

The J gene is TRBJ2-7, the V gene TRBV1; TRBD2, the table's D call, lacks a check against the DNA. TRBV1 is recorded as a pseudogene. There are 17 residues in the CDR3. DNA for the CDR3: TGCACCAGCAGCCCCCCCCAGGGATGGGAGGTGGGGTACGAGCAGTACTTC. Translating it yields CTSSPPQGWEVGYEQYF.

With regard to this clone: Given a much more abundant clone one base away, this may be a read error. The chain recombines TRBV5-1 with TRBJ2-3, with D possibly matching TRBD2 (6 bases). V was trimmed by 0 bases and J by 2 bases, leaving 7 bases between them. The CDR3 totals 14 residues. The germline CDR1 and CDR2 sequences are SGHRS and YFSETQ. In DNA, the CDR3 is TGCGCCAGCAGCTTGGGGACTAACACAGATACGCAGTATTTT. This sequence encodes CASSLGTNTDTQYF.

This clone was observed a few times. The CDR3, as DNA: TGTGCCAGCAGCACACGGGACAGGGGTGCCGGGGAGCTGTTTTTT. This sequence encodes CASSTRDRGAGELFF. This chain uses TRBV9 with TRBJ2-2; 10 bases align to TRBD1. The ends lost 4 bases at V and 6 bases at J; junction bases unmatched: 6. Germline values: CDR1 SGDLS, CDR2 YYNGEE. This CDR3 region has 15 residues.

The chain combines TRBV19 with TRBJ1-3; no clear D gene. Germline V gene data show CDR1 as LNHDA and CDR2 as SQIVND (reference sequence). Trimming pared 5 bases from V and 0 bases from J, leaving 11 bases between. This CDR3 comprises 15 residues. This chain's CDR3 is CASSPWSASGNTIYF. The CDR3 coding sequence is TGTGCCAGTAGTCCCTGGAGCGCCTCTGGAAACACCATATATTTT.

This chain connects TRBV5-8 to TRBJ1-5; D perhaps matches TRBD1 (5 bases). The V gene lost 3 bases and the J gene lost 5 bases, with 15 bases spanning the gap. The CDR3 loop spans 15 amino acids. Looked up from germline, CDR1 is SGHTS and CDR2 is YDEGEE. The CDR3 bases are TGTGCCAGCAGCTCCGGAGACAGAAATTATCAGCCCCAGCATTTT. This encodes CASSSGDRNYQPQHF.